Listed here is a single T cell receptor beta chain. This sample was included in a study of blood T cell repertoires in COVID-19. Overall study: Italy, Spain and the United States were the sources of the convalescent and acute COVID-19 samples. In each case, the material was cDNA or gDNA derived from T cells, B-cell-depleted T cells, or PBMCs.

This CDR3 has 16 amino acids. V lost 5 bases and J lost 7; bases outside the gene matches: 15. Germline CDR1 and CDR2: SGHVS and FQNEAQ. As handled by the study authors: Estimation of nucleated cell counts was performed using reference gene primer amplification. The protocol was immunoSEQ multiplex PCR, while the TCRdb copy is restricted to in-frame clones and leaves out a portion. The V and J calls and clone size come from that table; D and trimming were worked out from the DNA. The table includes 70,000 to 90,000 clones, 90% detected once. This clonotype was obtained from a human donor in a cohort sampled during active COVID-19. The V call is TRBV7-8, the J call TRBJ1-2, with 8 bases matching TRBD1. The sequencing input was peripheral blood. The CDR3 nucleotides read TGTGCCAGCAGCCCCTGGACAGGGCGTAACCTTCGTGGCTACACCTTC. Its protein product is CASSPWTGRNLRGYTF.